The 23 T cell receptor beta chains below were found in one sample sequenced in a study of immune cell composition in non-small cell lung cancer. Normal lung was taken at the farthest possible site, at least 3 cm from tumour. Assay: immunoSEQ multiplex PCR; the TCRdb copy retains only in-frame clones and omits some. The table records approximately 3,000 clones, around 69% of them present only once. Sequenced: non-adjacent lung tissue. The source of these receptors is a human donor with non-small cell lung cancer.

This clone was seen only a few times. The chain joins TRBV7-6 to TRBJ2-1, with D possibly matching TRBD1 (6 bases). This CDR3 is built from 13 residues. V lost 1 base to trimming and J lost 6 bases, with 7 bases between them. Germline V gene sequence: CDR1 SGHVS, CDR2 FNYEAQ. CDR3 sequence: CASSLETGNEQFF. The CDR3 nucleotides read TGTGCCAGCAGCTTAGAGACAGGCAATGAGCAGTTCTTC. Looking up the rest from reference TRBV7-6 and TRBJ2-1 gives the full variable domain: GAGVSQSPRYKVTKRGQDVALRCDPISGHVSLYWYRQALGQGPEFLTYFNYEAQQDKSGLPNDRFSAERPEGSISTLTIQRTEQRDSAMYRCASSLETGNEQFFGPGTRLTVL.

The CDR3 reads CASSESGKDEQFF. The DNA for the CDR3 is TGTGCCAGCAGTGAATCGGGGAAGGATGAGCAGTTCTTC. The rearrangement joins TRBV25-1 to TRBJ2-1; D might be TRBD2 (5 bases). CDR1 is MGHDK, CDR2 SYGVNS, per germline. Trimming pared 1 base from V and 8 bases from J, leaving 9 bases between. The CDR3 contains 13 residues.

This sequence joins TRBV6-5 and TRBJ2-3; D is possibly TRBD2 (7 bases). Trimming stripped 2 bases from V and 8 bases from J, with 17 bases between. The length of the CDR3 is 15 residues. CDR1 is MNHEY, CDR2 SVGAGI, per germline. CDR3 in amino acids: CASSYRTGGGGTQYF. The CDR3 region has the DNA TGTGCCAGCAGTTACAGAACGGGGGGCGGTGGTACGCAGTATTTT.

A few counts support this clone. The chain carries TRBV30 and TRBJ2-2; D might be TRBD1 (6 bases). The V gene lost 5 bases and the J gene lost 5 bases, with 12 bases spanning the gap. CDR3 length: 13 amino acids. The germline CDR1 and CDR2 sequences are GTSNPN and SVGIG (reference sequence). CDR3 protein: CAWEAGETGELFF. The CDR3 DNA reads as TGTGCCTGGGAGGCAGGGGAAACCGGGGAGCTGTTTTTT.

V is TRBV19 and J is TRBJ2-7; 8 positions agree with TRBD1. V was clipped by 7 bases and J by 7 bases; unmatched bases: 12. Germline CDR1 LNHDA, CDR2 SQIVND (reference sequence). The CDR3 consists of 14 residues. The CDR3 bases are TGTGCCAGTAACCGGGACAGGACCAATCGGGAGCAGTACTTC. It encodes CASNRDRTNREQYF.

Here the CDR3 DNA reads TGTGCCAGCAGTGAAGGGGGCGGGGGGGCCACAGATACGCAGTATTTT. Its protein is CASSEGGGGATDTQYF. The rearrangement uses TRBV6-1 and TRBJ2-3; 9 bases match TRBD2. The CDR3 covers 16 residues. The V segment lost 1 base and the J segment 2 bases; nucleotides outside the gene matches: 4. The germline V gene encodes CDR1 MNHNS and CDR2 SASEGT.

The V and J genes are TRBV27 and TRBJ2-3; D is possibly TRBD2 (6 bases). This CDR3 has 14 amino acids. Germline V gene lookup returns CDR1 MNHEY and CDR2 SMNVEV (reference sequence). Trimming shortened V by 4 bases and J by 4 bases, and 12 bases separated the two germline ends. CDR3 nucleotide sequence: TGTGCCAGCAGTTCGGATTGGGGGGCAGATACGCAGTATTTT. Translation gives CASSSDWGADTQYF.

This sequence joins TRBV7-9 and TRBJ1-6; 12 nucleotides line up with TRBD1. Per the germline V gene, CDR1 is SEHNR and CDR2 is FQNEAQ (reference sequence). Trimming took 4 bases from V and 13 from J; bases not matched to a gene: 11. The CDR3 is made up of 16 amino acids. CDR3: CASSWPPGQGATPLHF. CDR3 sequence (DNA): TGTGCCAGCAGCTGGCCACCGGGACAGGGGGCCACGCCCCTCCACTTT. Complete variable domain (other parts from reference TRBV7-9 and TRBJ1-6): DTGVSQNPRHKITKRGQNVTFRCDPISEHNRLYWYRQTLGQGPEFLTYFQNEAQLEKSRLLSDRFSAERPKGSFSTLEIQRTEQGDSAMYLCASSWPPGQGATPLHFGNGTRLTVT.

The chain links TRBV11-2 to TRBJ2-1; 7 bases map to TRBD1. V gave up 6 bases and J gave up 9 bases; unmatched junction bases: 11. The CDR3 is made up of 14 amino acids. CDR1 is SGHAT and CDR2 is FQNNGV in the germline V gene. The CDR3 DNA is TGTGCCAGCAGTCGAGGACAGGCGCGAGGTGAGCAGTTCTTC. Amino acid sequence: CASSRGQARGEQFF.

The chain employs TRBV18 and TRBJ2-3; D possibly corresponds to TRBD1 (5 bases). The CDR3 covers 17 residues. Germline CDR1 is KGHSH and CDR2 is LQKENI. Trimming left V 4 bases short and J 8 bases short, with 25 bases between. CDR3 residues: CASSRLQGDSSGGTQYF. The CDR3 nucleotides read TGTGCCAGCTCACGATTGCAGGGTGACTCCTCCGGTGGTACGCAGTATTTT.

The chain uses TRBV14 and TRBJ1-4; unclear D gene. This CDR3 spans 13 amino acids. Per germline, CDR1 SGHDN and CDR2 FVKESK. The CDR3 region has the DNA TGTGACGGGTGGACTCCTTTGCGGGAAAAACTGTTTTTT. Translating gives CDGWTPLREKLFF.

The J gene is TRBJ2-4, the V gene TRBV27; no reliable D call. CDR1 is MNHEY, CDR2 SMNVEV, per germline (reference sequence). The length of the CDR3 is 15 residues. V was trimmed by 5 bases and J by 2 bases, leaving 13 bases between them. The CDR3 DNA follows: TGTGCCAGCAGTCCCCGGCGGCAGACCAAAAACATTCAGTACTTC. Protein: CASSPRRQTKNIQYF.

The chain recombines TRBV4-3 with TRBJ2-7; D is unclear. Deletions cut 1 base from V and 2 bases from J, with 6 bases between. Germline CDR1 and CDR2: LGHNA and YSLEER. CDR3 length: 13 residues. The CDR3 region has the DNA TGCGCCAGCAGCCAAGCCCAGACCTACGAGCAGTACTTC. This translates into CASSQAQTYEQYF.

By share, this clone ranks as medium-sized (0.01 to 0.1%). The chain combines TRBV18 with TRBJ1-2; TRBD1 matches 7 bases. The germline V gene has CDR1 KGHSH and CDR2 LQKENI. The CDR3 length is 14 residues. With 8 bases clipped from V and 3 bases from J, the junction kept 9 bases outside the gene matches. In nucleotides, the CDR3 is TGTGCCAGCGCGGAGACAGGGCAAGACTATGGCTACACCTTC. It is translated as CASAETGQDYGYTF.

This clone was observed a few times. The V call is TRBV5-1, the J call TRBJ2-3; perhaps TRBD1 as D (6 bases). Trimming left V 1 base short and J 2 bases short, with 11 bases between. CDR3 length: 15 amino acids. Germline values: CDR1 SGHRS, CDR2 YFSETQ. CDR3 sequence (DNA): TGCGCCAGCAGCTTGCTGGGACAAGTCACAGATACGCAGTATTTT. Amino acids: CASSLLGQVTDTQYF.

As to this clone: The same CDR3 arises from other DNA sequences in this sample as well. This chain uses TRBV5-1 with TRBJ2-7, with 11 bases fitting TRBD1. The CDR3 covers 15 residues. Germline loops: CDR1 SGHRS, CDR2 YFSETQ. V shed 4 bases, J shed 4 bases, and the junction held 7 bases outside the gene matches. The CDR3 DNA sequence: TGCGCCAGCAGCACCGGCGGGACAGGGGGGTACGAGCAGTACTTC. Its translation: CASSTGGTGGYEQYF.

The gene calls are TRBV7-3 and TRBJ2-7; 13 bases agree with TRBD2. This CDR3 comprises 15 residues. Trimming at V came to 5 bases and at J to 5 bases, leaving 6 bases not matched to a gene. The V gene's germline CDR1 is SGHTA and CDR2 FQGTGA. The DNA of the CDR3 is TGTGCCAGCAGCCTGACTAGCGGGGGGATGGACGAGCAGTACTTC. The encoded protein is CASSLTSGGMDEQYF.

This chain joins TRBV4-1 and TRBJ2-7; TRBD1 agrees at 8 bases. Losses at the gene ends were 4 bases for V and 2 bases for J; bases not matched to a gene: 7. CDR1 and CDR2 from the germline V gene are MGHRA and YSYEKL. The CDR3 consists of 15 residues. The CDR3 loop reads CASSPRTGLTYEQYF. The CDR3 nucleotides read TGCGCCAGCAGCCCTAGGACAGGGTTAACCTACGAGCAGTACTTC.

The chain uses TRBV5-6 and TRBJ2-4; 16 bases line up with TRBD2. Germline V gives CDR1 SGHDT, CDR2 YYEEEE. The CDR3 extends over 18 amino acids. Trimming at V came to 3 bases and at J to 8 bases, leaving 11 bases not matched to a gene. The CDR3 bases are TGTGCCAGCAGCTGGGGACTAGCGGGGGGGAGTAAAGCAGACATTCAGTACTTC. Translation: CASSWGLAGGSKADIQYF.

The CDR3 protein is CASSLGVGDWGSYNEQFF. CDR3 coding DNA: TGTGCCAGCAGCTTAGGGGTCGGGGACTGGGGTTCCTACAATGAGCAGTTCTTC. The chain joins TRBV7-2 to TRBJ2-1; TRBD2 is a possible D gene (6 bases). Between the trimmed V and J ends, which lost 1 base and 1 base, there was a span of 17 bases. The CDR3 has 18 residues. Per the germline V gene, CDR1 is SGHTA and CDR2 is FQGNSA.

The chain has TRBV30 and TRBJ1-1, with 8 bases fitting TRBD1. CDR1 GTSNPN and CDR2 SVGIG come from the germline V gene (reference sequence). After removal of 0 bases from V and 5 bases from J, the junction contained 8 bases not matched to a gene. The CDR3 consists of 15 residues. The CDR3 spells CAWSVRGTGETEAFF. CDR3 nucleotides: TGTGCCTGGAGTGTACGGGGGACAGGAGAGACTGAAGCTTTCTTT. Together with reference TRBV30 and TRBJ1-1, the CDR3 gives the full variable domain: SQTIHQWPATLVQPVGSPLSLECTVEGTSNPNLYWYRQAAGRGLQLLFYSVGIGQISSEVPQNLSASRPQDRQFILSSKKLLLSDSGFYLCAWSVRGTGETEAFFGQGTRLTVV.

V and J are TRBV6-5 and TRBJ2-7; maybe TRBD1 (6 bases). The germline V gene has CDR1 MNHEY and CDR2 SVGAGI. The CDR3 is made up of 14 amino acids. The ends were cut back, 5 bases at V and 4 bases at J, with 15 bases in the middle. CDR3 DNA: TGTGCCAGCAGTCCACAGGGTGTTGAGTACGAGCAGTACTTC. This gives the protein CASSPQGVEYEQYF.

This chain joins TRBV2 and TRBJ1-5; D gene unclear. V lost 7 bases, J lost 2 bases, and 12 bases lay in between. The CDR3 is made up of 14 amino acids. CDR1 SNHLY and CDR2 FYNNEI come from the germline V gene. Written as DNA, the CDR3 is TGTGCCAGCATGGGTTGGCGGGGCAATCAGCCCCAGCATTTT. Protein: CASMGWRGNQPQHF.